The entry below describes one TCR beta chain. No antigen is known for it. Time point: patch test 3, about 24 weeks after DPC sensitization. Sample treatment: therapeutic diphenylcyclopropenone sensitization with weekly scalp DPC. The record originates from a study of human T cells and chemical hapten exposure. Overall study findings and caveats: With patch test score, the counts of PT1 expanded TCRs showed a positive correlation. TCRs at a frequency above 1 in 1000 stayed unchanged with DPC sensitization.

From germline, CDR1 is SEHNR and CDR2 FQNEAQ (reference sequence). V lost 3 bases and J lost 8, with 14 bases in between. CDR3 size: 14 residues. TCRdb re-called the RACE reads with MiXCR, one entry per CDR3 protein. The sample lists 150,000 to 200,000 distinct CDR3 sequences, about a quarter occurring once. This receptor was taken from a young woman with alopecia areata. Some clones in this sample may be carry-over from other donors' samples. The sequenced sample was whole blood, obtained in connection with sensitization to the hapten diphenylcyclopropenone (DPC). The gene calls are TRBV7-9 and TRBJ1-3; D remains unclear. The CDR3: CASSFDVGSDTIYF. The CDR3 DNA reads TGTGCCAGCAGCTTTGACGTCGGCTCGGACACCATATATTTT.